The source of this TCR beta chain is a study of low-dose radiotherapy and immunotherapy resistance in tumors. In the study overall: Patients took aspirin (300 mg orally, daily) for four cycles beginning at cycle 1 day 1.

Alpha and beta chains were covered, as first-strand cDNA relied on TRAV- and TRBV-specific primers. TCRs underwent 20 PCR cycles of amplification with a constant-region primer and V-primer adapter. TCRdb processed the reads anew with MiXCR; each CDR3 protein has one entry. Of just under 10,000 distinct CDR3 sequences in the sample, roughly two fifths were seen once. CDR1 is SNHLY and CDR2 is FYNNEI in the germline V gene. The CDR3 is 15 residues long. Trimming shortened V by 7 bases and J by 8 bases, and 21 bases separated the two germline ends. This clonotype was obtained from a human donor with advanced metastatic prostate, ovarian, gallbladder or colorectal cancer (not recorded which). This table probably holds off-target reads from a library built for another chain. V and J are TRBV2 and TRBJ2-1; TRBD2 is a possible D gene (7 bases). CDR3 region: CASKLSRGGFDEQFF. The CDR3 DNA sequence: TGTGCCAGCAAACTCTCCAGGGGAGGGTTCGATGAGCAGTTCTTC. The variable domain in full, with the rest retrieved from reference TRBV2 and TRBJ2-1, is EPEVTQTPSHQVTQMGQEVILRCVPISNHLYFYWYRQILGQKVEFLVSFYNNEISEKSEIFDDQFSVERPDGSNFTLKIRSTKLEDSAMYFCASKLSRGGFDEQFFGPGTRLTVL.